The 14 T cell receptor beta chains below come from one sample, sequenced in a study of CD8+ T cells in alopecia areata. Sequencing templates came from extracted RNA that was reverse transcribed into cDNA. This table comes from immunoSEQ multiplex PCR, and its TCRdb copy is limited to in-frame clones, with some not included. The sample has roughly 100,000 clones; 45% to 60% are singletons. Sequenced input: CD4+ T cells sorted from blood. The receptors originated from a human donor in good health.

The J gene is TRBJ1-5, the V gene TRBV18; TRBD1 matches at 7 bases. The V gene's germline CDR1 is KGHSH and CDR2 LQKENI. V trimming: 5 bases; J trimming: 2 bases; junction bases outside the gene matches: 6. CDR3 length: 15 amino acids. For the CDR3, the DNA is TGTGCCAGCTCATCCAACACAGGGGGCAATCAGCCCCAGCATTTT. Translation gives CASSSNTGGNQPQHF. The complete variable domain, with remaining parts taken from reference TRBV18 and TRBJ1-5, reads NAGVMQNPRHLVRRRGQEARLRCSPMKGHSHVYWYRQLPEEGLKFMVYLQKENIIDESGMPKERFSAEFPKEGPSILRIQQVVRGDSAAYFCASSSNTGGNQPQHFGDGTRLSIL.

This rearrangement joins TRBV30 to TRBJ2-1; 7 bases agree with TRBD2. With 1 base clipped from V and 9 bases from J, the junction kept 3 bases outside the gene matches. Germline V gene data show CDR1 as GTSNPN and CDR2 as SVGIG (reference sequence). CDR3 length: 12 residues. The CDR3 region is CAWSETGGEQFF. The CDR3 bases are TGTGCCTGGAGTGAAACGGGAGGTGAGCAGTTCTTC.

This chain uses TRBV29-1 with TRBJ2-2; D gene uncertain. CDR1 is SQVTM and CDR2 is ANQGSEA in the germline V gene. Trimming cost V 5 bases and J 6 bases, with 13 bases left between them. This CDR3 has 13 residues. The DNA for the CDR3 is TGCAGCGTTCGTCTGGTCCGGGCCGGGGAGCTGTTTTTT. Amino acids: CSVRLVRAGELFF.

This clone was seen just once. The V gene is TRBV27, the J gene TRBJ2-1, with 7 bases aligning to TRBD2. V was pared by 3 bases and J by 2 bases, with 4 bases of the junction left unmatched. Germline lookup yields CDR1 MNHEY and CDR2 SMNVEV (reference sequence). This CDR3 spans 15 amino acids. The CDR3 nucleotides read TGTGCCAGCAGTTTGTGGCTAGCGGCCTACAATGAGCAGTTCTTC. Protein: CASSLWLAAYNEQFF.

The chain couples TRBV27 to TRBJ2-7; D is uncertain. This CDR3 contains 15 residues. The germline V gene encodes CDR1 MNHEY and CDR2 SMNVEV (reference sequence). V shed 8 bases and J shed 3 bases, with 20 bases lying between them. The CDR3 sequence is CASGGRAAQSYEQYF. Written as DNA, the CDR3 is TGTGCCAGCGGCGGCCGGGCGGCACAGAGCTACGAGCAGTACTTC.

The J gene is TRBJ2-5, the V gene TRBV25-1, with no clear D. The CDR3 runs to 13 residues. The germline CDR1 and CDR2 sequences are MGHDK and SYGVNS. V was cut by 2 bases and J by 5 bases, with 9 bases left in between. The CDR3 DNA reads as TGTGCCAGCAGTGAAAACGTTGGGGAGACCCAGTACTTC. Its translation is CASSENVGETQYF. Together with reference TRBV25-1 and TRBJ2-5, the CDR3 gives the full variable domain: EADIYQTPRYLVIGTGKKITLECSQTMGHDKMYWYQQDPGMELHLIHYSYGVNSTEKGDLSSESTVSRIRTEHFPLTLESARPSHTSQYLCASSENVGETQYFGPGTRLLVL.

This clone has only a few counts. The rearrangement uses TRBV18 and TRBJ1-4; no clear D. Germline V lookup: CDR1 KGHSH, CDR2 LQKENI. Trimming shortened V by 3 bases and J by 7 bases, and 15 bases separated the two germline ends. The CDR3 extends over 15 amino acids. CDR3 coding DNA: TGTGCCAGCTCACCGGGCGGTAATGAGGGTGAAAAACTGTTTTTT. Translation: CASSPGGNEGEKLFF.

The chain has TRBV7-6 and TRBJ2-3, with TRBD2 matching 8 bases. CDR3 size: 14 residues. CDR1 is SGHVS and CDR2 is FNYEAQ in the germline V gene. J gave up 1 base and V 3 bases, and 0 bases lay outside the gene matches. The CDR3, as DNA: TGTGCCAGCAGCTTCGGGAGGGGCACAGATACGCAGTATTTT. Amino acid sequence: CASSFGRGTDTQYF.

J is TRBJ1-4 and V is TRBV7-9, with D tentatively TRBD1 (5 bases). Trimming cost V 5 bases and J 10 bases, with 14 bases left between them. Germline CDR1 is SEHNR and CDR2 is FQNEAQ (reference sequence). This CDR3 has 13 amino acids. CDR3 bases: TGTGCCAGCAGCCCGGGACCGGGTGGAAAACTGTTTTTT. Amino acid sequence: CASSPGPGGKLFF. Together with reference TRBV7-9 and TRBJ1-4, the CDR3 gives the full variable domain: DTGVSQNPRHKITKRGQNVTFRCDPISEHNRLYWYRQTLGQGPEFLTYFQNEAQLEKSRLLSDRFSAERPKGSFSTLEIQRTEQGDSAMYLCASSPGPGGKLFFGSGTQLSVL.

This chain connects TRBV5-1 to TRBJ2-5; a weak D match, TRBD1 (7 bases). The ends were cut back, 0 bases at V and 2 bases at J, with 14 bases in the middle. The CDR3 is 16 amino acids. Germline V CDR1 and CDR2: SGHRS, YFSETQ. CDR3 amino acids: CASSLGVPGGQETQYF. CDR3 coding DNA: TGCGCCAGCAGCTTGGGCGTGCCAGGGGGGCAAGAGACCCAGTACTTC.

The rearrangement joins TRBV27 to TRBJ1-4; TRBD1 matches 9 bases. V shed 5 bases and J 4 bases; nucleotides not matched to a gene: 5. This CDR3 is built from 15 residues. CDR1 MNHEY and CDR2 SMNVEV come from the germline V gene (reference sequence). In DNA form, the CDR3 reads TGTGCCAGCAGTCCTACGACAGGGGGTAATGAAAAACTGTTTTTT. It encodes CASSPTTGGNEKLFF.

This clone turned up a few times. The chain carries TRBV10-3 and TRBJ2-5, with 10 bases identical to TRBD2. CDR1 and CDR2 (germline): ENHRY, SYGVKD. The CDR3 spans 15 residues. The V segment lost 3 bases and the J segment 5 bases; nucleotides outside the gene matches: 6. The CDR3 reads CAISEPAGGPETQYF. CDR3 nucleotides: TGTGCCATCAGTGAACCAGCGGGGGGGCCGGAGACCCAGTACTTC.

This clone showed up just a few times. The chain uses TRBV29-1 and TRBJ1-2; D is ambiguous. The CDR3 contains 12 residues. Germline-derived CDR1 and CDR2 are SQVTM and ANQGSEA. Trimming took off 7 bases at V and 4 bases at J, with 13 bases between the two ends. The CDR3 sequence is CSAVLPGYGYTF. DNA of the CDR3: TGCAGCGCTGTCTTGCCCGGCTATGGCTACACCTTC.

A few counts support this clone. For the CDR3, the DNA is TGCGCCAGCAGCCAAGAGACGGGTAACTATGGCTACACCTTC. Translation gives CASSQETGNYGYTF. V usage is TRBV4-3 and J usage is TRBJ1-2; D unclear. Per the germline V gene, CDR1 is LGHNA and CDR2 is YSLEER. CDR3 length: 14 amino acids. Trimming removed 0 bases at V and 1 base at J, with 6 bases between.